This T cell receptor (beta chain) was recorded in a study of post-analysis software for immune sequencing data. In the study overall: Included courses were relapsing-remitting and secondary progressive multiple sclerosis; progressive-relapsing multiple sclerosis was also included. Regarding the study as a whole: The normalized Chao1 diversity of multiple sclerosis patients was significantly lower than that of controls. Four to six TRBV segments were significantly more frequent in patients than in controls. TRBV5-6, TRBV5-1 and TRBV20-1 were among these segments. Those samples that were prepared in the same batch co-clustered strongly by F measure.

Included in the TCR beta cDNA libraries were unique molecular identifiers. A few hundred thousand cDNA molecules came from approximately 1 to 10 million T cells. From the PCR reads, TCRdb called clonotypes with MiXCR, one entry per CDR3 protein. The sample carries some 700,000 distinct CDR3 sequences, 55% to 70% recorded once. The CDR3 runs to 19 residues. Losses at the gene ends were 5 bases for V and 0 bases for J; bases not matched to a gene: 9. The germline gives CDR1 SGHTA, CDR2 FQGNSA. A note on this clonotype: Antigen specificity is unknown.

The chain is built from TRBV7-2 and TRBJ2-3, with 15 nucleotides matching TRBD2. The sequencing input was blood. The TCR originated in a girl between 2 and 10 years old with multiple sclerosis. CDR3 region: CASSTPGTSGRPSTDTQYF. The CDR3 region has the DNA TGTGCCAGCAGCACCCCCGGGACTAGCGGGAGGCCTAGCACAGATACGCAGTATTTT.